The 30 T cell receptor beta chains below all came from one sample that was sequenced in a study of blood T cell repertoires in COVID-19. Only in-frame clones appear in the TCRdb table, and some are missing; sequencing was by immunoSEQ multiplex PCR. The sample lists about 180,000 clones, 85% to 90% occurring once. Sequenced material: PBMCs or T cells enriched from blood (not recorded which). These receptors came from a man between 35 and 55 years old who had recovered from COVID-19.

This clone showed up just once. The chain uses TRBV30 and TRBJ2-7; D not resolved. V was shortened by 1 base and J by 0 bases, with 7 bases between the two germline ends. The germline V gene has CDR1 GTSNPN and CDR2 SVGIG (reference sequence). The CDR3 is made up of 13 amino acids. CDR3 bases: TGTGCCTGGAGTGGACATAGCTCCTACGAGCAGTACTTC. This sequence encodes CAWSGHSSYEQYF.

J is TRBJ1-5 and V is TRBV4-1; D is possibly TRBD1 (5 bases). V lost 5 bases and J 9 bases, leaving 17 bases between the germline ends. The germline V gene has CDR1 MGHRA and CDR2 YSYEKL. CDR3 length: 14 residues. This CDR3 is CASSNPPSGGPQHF. The CDR3 DNA reads TGCGCCAGCAGCAATCCTCCCTCCGGGGGGCCCCAGCATTTT.

The gene calls are TRBV2 and TRBJ1-3; D is perhaps TRBD1 (6 bases). V was cut by 10 bases and J by 2 bases, with 15 bases left in between. Germline values: CDR1 SNHLY, CDR2 FYNNEI. The CDR3 runs 14 residues. For the CDR3, the DNA is TGTGCCACCAACAGGGCTAGTGCTGGAAACACCATATATTTT. It translates to CATNRASAGNTIYF.

This clone has just one count. The chain combines TRBV7-8 with TRBJ1-2; 7 bases match TRBD1. The length of the CDR3 is 13 residues. Germline CDR1 is SGHVS and CDR2 is FQNEAQ. Trimming removed 5 bases from V and 3 bases from J; junction bases left unmatched: 3. CDR3 sequence: CASSEGAHYGYTF. DNA for the CDR3: TGTGCCAGCAGCGAGGGGGCTCACTATGGCTACACCTTC.

The J gene is TRBJ2-3, the V gene TRBV5-4; 13 bases are a match to TRBD2. This CDR3 has 16 amino acids. After removal of 0 bases from V and 6 bases from J, the junction contained 4 bases not matched to a gene. The germline V gene encodes CDR1 SGHNT and CDR2 YYREEE (reference sequence). CDR3 in DNA: TGTGCCAGCAGCTTGGAGGGACTAGCGGGATTGGATACGCAGTATTTT. Protein: CASSLEGLAGLDTQYF.

The chain carries TRBV19 and TRBJ1-6; TRBD1 matches at 11 bases. There are 14 residues in the CDR3. Germline V gives CDR1 LNHDA, CDR2 SQIVND (reference sequence). Trimming removed 7 bases from V and 9 bases from J; junction bases left unmatched: 5. CDR3 protein: CASTGTGGSSPLHF. The CDR3 DNA reads TGTGCCAGTACCGGGACAGGGGGATCTTCACCCCTCCACTTT.

CDR3 bases: TGTGCCAGCAGTTCCCTCCCGGGCTCTGGGGCCAACGTCCTGACTTTC. This gives the protein CASSSLPGSGANVLTF. The chain uses TRBV27 and TRBJ2-6, with no clear D. The germline V gene encodes CDR1 MNHEY and CDR2 SMNVEV (reference sequence). Trimming removed 4 bases at V and 0 bases at J, with 10 bases between. The CDR3 is 16 residues long. Complete variable domain (other parts from reference TRBV27 and TRBJ2-6): EAQVTQNPRYLITVTGKKLTVTCSQNMNHEYMSWYRQDPGLGLRQIYYSMNVEVTDKGDVPEGYKVSRKEKRNFPLILESPSPNQTSLYFCASSSLPGSGANVLTFGAGSRLTVL.

The J gene is TRBJ1-5, the V gene TRBV28, with D perhaps TRBD1 (6 bases). The V end lost 5 bases, the J end lost 1 base, and 21 bases lay between the germline ends. Looked up from germline, CDR1 is MDHEN and CDR2 is SYDVKM. This CDR3 spans 18 amino acids. The CDR3 loop is CASSPQGGIGRSNQPQHF. CDR3 DNA: TGTGCCAGCAGTCCACAAGGGGGTATAGGGCGAAGCAATCAGCCCCAGCATTTT.

The chain uses TRBV5-1 and TRBJ1-4; D call uncertain. V dropped 9 bases and J dropped 0 bases, with 18 bases sitting between them. Germline CDR1 and CDR2: SGHRS and YFSETQ. The CDR3 is 16 residues long. The chain's CDR3 is CAKTVQEVATNEKLFF. In nucleotides, the CDR3 is TGCGCCAAGACTGTGCAGGAGGTTGCAACTAATGAAAAACTGTTTTTT.

V usage is TRBV4-1 and J usage is TRBJ2-1; 12 bases are a match to TRBD2. CDR3 size: 16 residues. V lost 4 bases to trimming and J lost 5 bases; unmatched junction nucleotides: 6. Germline assignment: CDR1 MGHRA and CDR2 YSYEKL. CDR3 nucleotides: TGCGCCAGCAGCCGACCACTAGCGGGGGGTCACAATGAGCAGTTCTTC. Translated, it gives CASSRPLAGGHNEQFF.

The chain employs TRBV6-5 and TRBJ2-3; TRBD1 matches 10 bases. The CDR3 loop spans 16 amino acids. Germline CDR1 MNHEY, CDR2 SVGAGI. Trimming took 4 bases from V and 0 from J; bases not matched to a gene: 4. The CDR3 loop reads CASSSGQGPSTDTQYF. For the CDR3, the DNA is TGTGCCAGCAGTTCGGGACAGGGGCCAAGCACAGATACGCAGTATTTT.

The rearrangement links TRBV28 to TRBJ1-5, with 9 bases identical to TRBD1. Germline CDR1 and CDR2: MDHEN and SYDVKM. The CDR3 is made up of 19 amino acids. Germline trimming cut 4 bases from V and 0 bases from J; bases unmatched to any gene: 13. This chain's CDR3 is CASSSPPGTGRLSNQPQHF. In nucleotides, the CDR3 is TGTGCCAGCAGTTCACCCCCCGGGACAGGGCGACTTAGCAATCAGCCCCAGCATTTT. Filled out from reference TRBV28 and TRBJ1-5, the complete variable domain reads DVKVTQSSRYLVKRTGEKVFLECVQDMDHENMFWYRQDPGLGLRLIYFSYDVKMKEKGDIPEGYSVSREKKERFSLILESASTNQTSMYLCASSSPPGTGRLSNQPQHFGDGTRLSIL.

The V call is TRBV18, the J call TRBJ2-7, with 7 nucleotides matching TRBD2. The CDR3 consists of 15 residues. Germline-derived CDR1 and CDR2 are KGHSH and LQKENI. Trimming at V came to 5 bases and at J to 3 bases, leaving 10 bases not matched to a gene. CDR3 amino acids: CASSAGAADIYEQYF. The CDR3 DNA reads as TGTGCCAGCTCAGCGGGAGCGGCAGATATCTACGAGCAGTACTTC.

The chain carries TRBV10-2 and TRBJ1-5; 7 bases are shared with TRBD1. This CDR3 has 16 residues. V lost 6 bases and J lost 3; bases outside the gene matches: 11. Germline CDR1 reads WSHSY; CDR2 reads SAAADI. The CDR3 loop reads CASSPTGEGDNQPQHF. The CDR3 DNA reads TGCGCCAGCAGCCCCACAGGGGAAGGTGACAATCAGCCCCAGCATTTT.

The CDR3 nucleotides read TGTGCCAGCAGCTTAGCGCAGGGGATGAACACTGAAGCTTTCTTT. Its translation: CASSLAQGMNTEAFF. This chain links TRBV7-9 with TRBJ1-1, with D perhaps matching TRBD1 (6 bases). Trimming pared 0 bases from V and 0 bases from J, leaving 8 bases between. This CDR3 is built from 15 residues. From germline, CDR1 is SEHNR and CDR2 FQNEAQ (reference sequence). Full variable domain (outside the CDR3, taken from reference TRBV7-9 and TRBJ1-1): DTGVSQNPRHKITKRGQNVTFRCDPISEHNRLYWYRQTLGQGPEFLTYFQNEAQLEKSRLLSDRFSAERPKGSFSTLEIQRTEQGDSAMYLCASSLAQGMNTEAFFGQGTRLTVV.

The V call is TRBV5-1, the J call TRBJ2-5; 7 nucleotides line up with TRBD1. V shed 0 bases and J 4 bases; nucleotides not matched to a gene: 3. CDR1 SGHRS and CDR2 YFSETQ come from the germline V gene. This CDR3 has 14 residues. The DNA for the CDR3 is TGCGCCAGCAGCTTGGTGACAGGGCGAGAGACCCAGTACTTC. Its translation is CASSLVTGRETQYF.

The chain uses TRBV6-5 and TRBJ2-7; no reliable D call. There are 16 residues in the CDR3. Germline assignment: CDR1 MNHEY and CDR2 SVGAGI. Trimming shortened V by 2 bases and J by 6 bases, and 20 bases separated the two germline ends. The CDR3, as DNA: TGTGCCAGCAGTTACGAAGGTTCCGGAGTCCGCGGCGAGCAGTACTTC. This codes for CASSYEGSGVRGEQYF.

The V call is TRBV6-5, the J call TRBJ1-2; D unresolved. Trimming shortened V by 3 bases and J by 4 bases, and 15 bases separated the two germline ends. Germline values: CDR1 MNHEY, CDR2 SVGAGI. This CDR3 has 15 residues. The CDR3 DNA reads TGTGCCAGCAGTTATACCCCAGAGGCAGCCTATGGCTACACCTTC. It is translated as CASSYTPEAAYGYTF.

This sequence joins TRBV2 and TRBJ1-1; 7 bases align to TRBD1. The V segment lost 7 bases and the J segment 5 bases; nucleotides outside the gene matches: 7. The CDR3 loop spans 13 amino acids. Germline V CDR1 and CDR2: SNHLY, FYNNEI. CDR3 sequence reads: CASKTDRWTEAFF. DNA for the CDR3: TGTGCCAGCAAGACGGACAGGTGGACTGAAGCTTTCTTT.

The rearrangement uses TRBV3-1 (or the pseudogene TRBV3-2) and TRBJ1-2; 11 nucleotides line up with TRBD1. The CDR3 is made up of 16 amino acids. With 1 base clipped from V and 7 bases from J, the junction kept 8 bases outside the gene matches. The germline V gene encodes CDR1 LGHDT and CDR2 YNNKEL (reference sequence). In DNA, the CDR3 is TGTGCCAGCAGCCAAGTTGGGACAGGGGGATTCAGTGGCTACACCTTC. As protein: CASSQVGTGGFSGYTF.

The chain links TRBV12-3 or TRBV12-4 to TRBJ1-2; D ambiguous. CDR3 size: 13 residues. V was trimmed by 4 bases and J by 7 bases, leaving 13 bases between them. This CDR3 is CASSSNPPGGYTF. The CDR3 nucleotides read TGTGCCAGCAGTTCTAACCCCCCGGGTGGCTACACCTTC.

This chain joins TRBV9 and TRBJ2-5, with 7 nucleotides matching TRBD1. The V gene end was trimmed by 3 bases and the J gene end by 2 bases; junction bases not matched to a gene: 7. The CDR3 runs 15 residues. Germline lookup yields CDR1 SGDLS and CDR2 YYNGEE. In DNA, the CDR3 is TGTGCCAGCAGCGGACTGGGACAGAGGCAAGAGACCCAGTACTTC. Amino acid sequence: CASSGLGQRQETQYF.

The chain recombines TRBV27 with TRBJ2-7; 7 bases align to TRBD2. Germline V lookup: CDR1 MNHEY, CDR2 SMNVEV (reference sequence). Trimming removed 2 bases from V and 4 bases from J; junction bases left unmatched: 2. The CDR3 is 13 amino acids. CDR3 bases: TGTGCCAGCAGTTTAACTAGCGCTTACGAGCAGTACTTC. Its protein product is CASSLTSAYEQYF.

The V and J genes are TRBV29-1 and TRBJ1-2; TRBD1 might be the D (5 bases). V was clipped by 4 bases and J by 3 bases, with 15 bases between them. Germline V gives CDR1 SQVTM, CDR2 ANQGSEA. This CDR3 is built from 14 residues. The CDR3 reads CSVAPKLRDYGYTF. The DNA of the CDR3 is TGCAGCGTTGCCCCCAAGCTCAGGGACTATGGCTACACCTTC.

In DNA, the CDR3 is TGTGCCATCACCACGGACAGGACGAATGAGCAGTTCTTC. The encoded protein is CAITTDRTNEQFF. This sequence joins TRBV10-3 and TRBJ2-1; 7 nucleotides line up with TRBD1. Germline CDR1 and CDR2: ENHRY and SYGVKD. Trimming at V came to 7 bases and at J to 7 bases, leaving 7 bases not matched to a gene. The length of the CDR3 is 13 residues.

This clone was found a few times. The chain is built from TRBV14 and TRBJ1-1; 9 nucleotides line up with TRBD1. The ends lost 8 bases at V and 1 base at J; junction bases unmatched: 2. Germline CDR1 reads SGHDN; CDR2 reads FVKESK. The CDR3 runs 13 residues. CDR3 nucleotides: TGTGCCAGCTCGACAGGGGGGAACACTGAAGCTTTCTTT. Protein sequence: CASSTGGNTEAFF.

This clone has just one count. The rearrangement joins TRBV27 to TRBJ2-5; TRBD1 is a possible D gene (8 bases). This CDR3 contains 19 residues. From germline, CDR1 is MNHEY and CDR2 SMNVEV (reference sequence). V was pared by 2 bases and J by 1 base, with 23 bases between. CDR3 residues: CASSLGQGAFASGQETQYF. Here the CDR3 DNA reads TGTGCCAGCAGTTTAGGTCAGGGGGCTTTCGCTAGCGGCCAAGAGACCCAGTACTTC.

J is TRBJ2-7 and V is TRBV2, with 7 bases matching TRBD1. Germline loops: CDR1 SNHLY, CDR2 FYNNEI. The CDR3 is 15 residues long. The junction had 10 bases not matched to a gene; V was cut back by 4 bases and J by 4 bases. The CDR3 reads CASSGKTGFGYEQYF. CDR3 sequence (DNA): TGTGCCAGCAGTGGAAAGACAGGGTTCGGGTACGAGCAGTACTTC.

The J gene is TRBJ2-4, the V gene TRBV3-1 (or the pseudogene TRBV3-2), with a weak D call TRBD1 (5 bases). Trimming removed 1 base from V and 2 bases from J, with 9 bases in between. Germline CDR1 is LGHDT and CDR2 is YNNKEL (reference sequence). This CDR3 is 15 amino acids long. The DNA of the CDR3 is TGTGCCAGCAGCCAAGTGACAGTGTCCAAAAACATTCAGTACTTC. Translating it yields CASSQVTVSKNIQYF.

This chain links TRBV7-9 with TRBJ1-3; no clear D gene. The germline V gene has CDR1 SEHNR and CDR2 FQNEAQ (reference sequence). The CDR3 has 14 amino acids. Trimming shortened V by 4 bases and J by 0 bases, and 7 bases separated the two germline ends. The CDR3 is CASSSDTSGNTIYF. CDR3 coding DNA: TGTGCCAGCAGCTCCGACACCTCTGGAAACACCATATATTTT.